The next 28 T cell receptor beta chains were all read from a single sample in a study of blood T cells in healthy people across ages. Then a second PCR, running roughly 6 to 12 cycles, was carried out with a sample-barcoded 5' primer and a J-beta primer mix. TCRdb independently ran MiXCR on the 5' RACE reads; one entry per CDR3 protein. In the table there are 1,800,000 or so distinct CDR3 sequences, about two fifths of which are singletons. Input material: blood. The receptors were gathered from a human donor in good health.

The V gene is TRBV7-3, the J gene TRBJ2-7, with 10 bases identical to TRBD1. CDR1 SGHTA and CDR2 FQGTGA come from the germline V gene. The J segment lost 9 bases and the V segment lost 1 base, leaving 0 bases of the junction unmatched. The CDR3 is 12 amino acids. CDR3 sequence reads: CASSLRTGGQYF. The DNA of the CDR3 is TGTGCCAGCAGCTTAAGGACAGGGGGGCAGTACTTC.

V gene TRBV2 combines with J gene TRBJ2-7; no reliable D call. The CDR3 is made up of 18 amino acids. V was clipped by 0 bases and J by 3 bases, with 21 bases between them. Germline CDR1 reads SNHLY; CDR2 reads FYNNEI. This CDR3 reads CASSEASVGEYDNYEQYF. Written as DNA, the CDR3 is TGTGCCAGCAGTGAAGCGAGTGTGGGCGAGTATGATAACTACGAGCAGTACTTC.

The CDR3 region is CASSAFGGDYNEQFF. CDR3 DNA: TGTGCCAGCAGTGCCTTCGGGGGGGACTACAATGAGCAGTTCTTC. The chain recombines TRBV6-5 with TRBJ2-1, with 8 nucleotides matching TRBD2. Germline CDR1 is MNHEY and CDR2 is SVGAGI. This CDR3 is 15 amino acids long. V dropped 5 bases and J dropped 3; count of bases not matched to a gene: 6.

The rearrangement links TRBV15 to TRBJ2-7; possible D gene TRBD2, 5 bases. The germline V gene has CDR1 LNHNV and CDR2 YYDKDF (reference sequence). The CDR3 contains 12 residues. V was cut by 8 bases and J by 5 bases, with 13 bases left in between. This CDR3 is CATARRGDEQYF. CDR3 in DNA: TGTGCCACCGCTCGACGGGGAGACGAGCAGTACTTC.

The chain has TRBV25-1 and TRBJ1-2; perhaps TRBD1 as D (5 bases). Germline CDR1 and CDR2: MGHDK and SYGVNS. V was pared by 3 bases and J by 6 bases, with 14 bases between. The CDR3 is 14 amino acids. CDR3 in amino acids: CASSDSRDRHGYTF. CDR3 DNA sequence: TGTGCCAGCAGTGACTCCCGGGACCGCCATGGCTACACCTTC.

V gene TRBV5-5 combines with J gene TRBJ1-2, with D perhaps TRBD1 (5 bases). V dropped 1 base and J dropped 2 bases, with 18 bases sitting between them. The CDR3 has 17 residues. CDR1 is SGHKS, CDR2 YYEKEE, per germline (reference sequence). The CDR3 spells CASSLLPIRQYNYGYTF. DNA for the CDR3: TGTGCCAGCAGCTTGTTGCCCATCCGACAGTACAACTATGGCTACACCTTC.

This rearrangement joins TRBV29-1 to TRBJ1-1; no clear D gene. V was cut by 6 bases and J by 5 bases, with 13 bases left in between. This CDR3 region has 12 residues. The germline CDR1 and CDR2 sequences are SQVTM and ANQGSEA. CDR3 sequence (DNA): TGCAGCGTCCTTGGGCCGGGGACTGAAGCTTTCTTT. Protein product: CSVLGPGTEAFF. Filled out from reference TRBV29-1 and TRBJ1-1, the complete variable domain reads SAVISQKPSRDICQRGTSLTIQCQVDSQVTMMFWYRQQPGQSLTLIATANQGSEATYESGFVIDKFPISRPNLTFSTLTVSNMSPEDSSIYLCSVLGPGTEAFFGQGTRLTVV.

This clonotype was seen a few times. The chain couples TRBV7-4 to TRBJ2-7; 10 bases match TRBD1. This CDR3 has 18 amino acids. CDR1 is SGHVT and CDR2 is SQSDAQ in the germline V gene. The J segment lost 2 bases and the V segment lost 5 bases, leaving 15 bases of the junction unmatched. The CDR3, as DNA: TGTGCCAGCAGCCTTCCGGGACAGGGGTCCTCCTGGACCTACGAGCAGTACTTC. Its protein is CASSLPGQGSSWTYEQYF.

For the CDR3, the DNA is TGCGCCAGCAGCTCCAGCGGGACCCGCACAGATACGCAGTATTTT. As protein: CASSSSGTRTDTQYF. The V call is TRBV4-3, the J call TRBJ2-3; 7 bases match TRBD2. The CDR3 has 15 residues. Unmatched junction bases numbered 6, after V lost 5 bases and J lost 1 base. Germline CDR1 LGHNA, CDR2 YSLEER.

The chain has TRBV5-5 and TRBJ2-3; D may match TRBD1 or TRBD2 (6 bases each). This CDR3 is built from 15 residues. Germline assignment: CDR1 SGHKS and CDR2 YYEKEE (reference sequence). Trimming removed 0 bases from V and 6 bases from J, with 14 bases in between. The CDR3 spells CASSLAYREADTQYF. The CDR3, as DNA: TGTGCCAGCAGCTTGGCCTACAGGGAGGCGGATACGCAGTATTTT.

The chain is built from TRBV29-1 and TRBJ2-1; D could derive from TRBD1 or TRBD2 (5 bases each). The CDR3 totals 15 residues. Germline V gene data show CDR1 as SQVTM and CDR2 as ANQGSEA. Trimming took off 3 bases at V and 2 bases at J, with 14 bases between the two ends. As DNA, the CDR3 is TGCAGCGTTGAGGTGGGGGTAGGGGCCTACAATGAGCAGTTCTTC. This codes for CSVEVGVGAYNEQFF.

The CDR3 loop reads CSARGQPSIYYEQYF. DNA for the CDR3: TGCAGTGCTAGAGGGCAGCCGAGCATCTACTACGAGCAGTACTTC. The J gene is TRBJ2-7, the V gene TRBV20-1; no clear D. V lost 1 base and J 3 bases, leaving 16 bases between the germline ends. Germline V CDR1 and CDR2: DFQATT, SNEGSKA (reference sequence). CDR3 size: 15 residues.

V and J are TRBV6-5 and TRBJ1-2; tentatively, D is TRBD1 (6 bases). The CDR3 totals 14 residues. In germline, CDR1 is MNHEY, CDR2 SVGAGI. Deletions cut 6 bases from V and 1 base from J, with 12 bases between. The CDR3 loop reads CASSGQSLNYGYTF. The CDR3 coding sequence is TGTGCCAGCAGCGGACAGAGCCTTAACTATGGCTACACCTTC.

CDR3 protein: CASTPQSTANNEQFF. As DNA, the CDR3 is TGTGCCAGCACCCCCCAATCGACAGCTAACAATGAGCAGTTCTTC. The V and J genes are TRBV7-9 and TRBJ2-1; TRBD1 is a possible D gene (5 bases). V lost 7 bases to trimming and J lost 5 bases, with 18 bases between them. The CDR3 spans 15 residues. CDR1 is SEHNR, CDR2 FQNEAQ, per germline (reference sequence). Looking up the rest from reference TRBV7-9 and TRBJ2-1 gives the full variable domain: DTGVSQNPRHKITKRGQNVTFRCDPISEHNRLYWYRQTLGQGPEFLTYFQNEAQLEKSRLLSDRFSAERPKGSFSTLEIQRTEQGDSAMYLCASTPQSTANNEQFFGPGTRLTVL.

This clonotype was detected a few times. The chain joins TRBV5-1 to TRBJ2-7; D might be TRBD2 (6 bases). V was pared by 6 bases and J by 0 bases, with 16 bases between. This CDR3 has 15 amino acids. The germline V gene encodes CDR1 SGHRS and CDR2 YFSETQ. CDR3 DNA: TGCGCCAGCAACCTTCTGGGAGGCGACTCCTACGAGCAGTACTTC. Translation gives CASNLLGGDSYEQYF.

This sequence joins TRBV5-1 and TRBJ2-7, with D possibly matching TRBD1 (6 bases). CDR3 length: 14 residues. Germline V gene sequence: CDR1 SGHRS, CDR2 YFSETQ. Trimming cost V 5 bases and J 6 bases, with 18 bases left between them. CDR3: CASSPHTGNSEQYF. The CDR3 nucleotides read TGCGCCAGCAGTCCCCACACAGGGAATAGCGAGCAGTACTTC.

V usage is TRBV2 and J usage is TRBJ2-7, with 7 bases fitting TRBD1. The CDR3 is made up of 13 amino acids. After removal of 10 bases from V and 4 bases from J, the junction contained 10 bases not matched to a gene. Germline V gene data show CDR1 as SNHLY and CDR2 as FYNNEI. CDR3 amino acids: CATRPGTVYEQYF. Here the CDR3 DNA reads TGTGCCACAAGGCCGGGGACAGTATACGAGCAGTACTTC.

This chain links TRBV7-2 with TRBJ2-1; 10 bases fit TRBD2. This CDR3 has 17 amino acids. Germline V gene sequence: CDR1 SGHTA, CDR2 FQGNSA. V lost 4 bases and J lost 5; bases outside the gene matches: 11. The CDR3: CASSSPALAGGNNEQFF. In DNA, the CDR3 is TGTGCCAGCAGCTCCCCCGCGTTAGCGGGGGGTAACAATGAGCAGTTCTTC. The entire variable domain, with the rest obtained from reference TRBV7-2 and TRBJ2-1, is as follows: GAGVSQSPSNKVTEKGKDVELRCDPISGHTALYWYRQSLGQGLEFLIYFQGNSAPDKSGLPSDRFSAERTGGSVSTLTIQRTQQEDSAVYLCASSSPALAGGNNEQFFGPGTRLTVL.

The V gene is TRBV5-1, the J gene TRBJ1-2; tentatively, D is TRBD1 (6 bases). The ends were cut back, 5 bases at V and 4 bases at J, with 9 bases in the middle. The CDR3 spans 12 residues. Germline-derived CDR1 and CDR2 are SGHRS and YFSETQ. This chain's CDR3 is CASRTDSYGYTF. The CDR3 DNA follows: TGCGCCAGCAGAACGGACAGCTATGGCTACACCTTC. The full variable domain, its missing parts supplied by reference TRBV5-1 and TRBJ1-2, is KAGVTQTPRYLIKTRGQQVTLSCSPISGHRSVSWYQQTPGQGLQFLFEYFSETQRNKGNFPGRFSGRQFSNSRSEMNVSTLELGDSALYLCASRTDSYGYTFGSGTRLTVV.

This chain connects TRBV27 to TRBJ1-5; tentative D call: TRBD1 (6 bases). Germline V gene sequence: CDR1 MNHEY, CDR2 SMNVEV (reference sequence). This CDR3 is built from 15 residues. V dropped 5 bases and J dropped 4 bases, with 15 bases sitting between them. The CDR3 here is CASSMGVGTNQPQHF. The DNA of the CDR3 is TGTGCCAGCAGTATGGGGGTCGGGACAAATCAGCCCCAGCATTTT.

This chain connects TRBV6-4 to TRBJ2-3; TRBD2 matches at 10 bases. The ends lost 4 bases at V and 0 bases at J; junction bases unmatched: 1. CDR1 is MRHNA and CDR2 is SNTAGT in the germline V gene. This CDR3 has 15 amino acids. Here the CDR3 reads CASSATSGSTDTQYF. The CDR3 nucleotides read TGTGCCAGCAGTGCGACTAGCGGGAGCACAGATACGCAGTATTTT.

This chain connects TRBV28 to TRBJ1-6; 7 nucleotides line up with TRBD1. The junction had 8 bases not matched to a gene; V was cut back by 1 base and J by 5 bases. Germline CDR1 MDHEN, CDR2 SYDVKM. The CDR3 is 17 residues long. The CDR3 loop is CASSLLVGQTDNSPLHF. The CDR3 DNA reads as TGTGCCAGCAGTTTATTGGTGGGACAGACCGATAATTCACCCCTCCACTTT. Full variable domain (missing parts from reference TRBV28 and TRBJ1-6): DVKVTQSSRYLVKRTGEKVFLECVQDMDHENMFWYRQDPGLGLRLIYFSYDVKMKEKGDIPEGYSVSREKKERFSLILESASTNQTSMYLCASSLLVGQTDNSPLHFGNGTRLTVT.

The V and J genes are TRBV4-1 and TRBJ1-1, with TRBD1 as a possible D gene (5 bases). This CDR3 region has 17 residues. Trimming removed 6 bases at V and 4 bases at J, with 24 bases between. CDR1 is MGHRA and CDR2 is YSYEKL in the germline V gene. The CDR3 loop is CASRASRALPGTTEAFF. CDR3 DNA sequence: TGCGCCAGCAGGGCTAGCCGGGCCCTTCCGGGGACCACTGAAGCTTTCTTT.

The chain carries TRBV20-1 and TRBJ1-4; D unresolved. Trimming pared 0 bases from V and 5 bases from J, leaving 7 bases between. From germline, CDR1 is DFQATT and CDR2 SNEGSKA (reference sequence). This CDR3 contains 13 residues. CDR3 sequence (DNA): TGCAGTGCTAGAGATTGGGGAAATGAAAAACTGTTTTTT. Encoded protein: CSARDWGNEKLFF.

This clonotype came up a few times. Written as DNA, the CDR3 is TGTGCCACCAGGGGGGTTAAGGAGACCCAGTTCTTC. This codes for CATRGVKETQFF. The rearrangement links TRBV10-3 to TRBJ2-1, with D perhaps matching TRBD1 (7 bases). The CDR3 is made up of 12 amino acids. Trimming took 10 bases from V and 13 from J, leaving 20 bases between them. Germline loops: CDR1 ENHRY, CDR2 SYGVKD.

The rearrangement links TRBV12-3 or TRBV12-4 to TRBJ2-7, with TRBD2 matching 7 bases. After removal of 6 bases from V and 3 bases from J, the junction contained 14 bases not matched to a gene. The CDR3 has 16 residues. CDR3 protein: CASSTSRGCGIYEQYF. The CDR3 coding sequence is TGTGCCAGCAGCACGTCGCGGGGGTGCGGAATCTACGAGCAGTACTTC.

The J gene is TRBJ1-2, the V gene TRBV28; TRBD1 matches at 7 bases. The CDR3 runs 15 residues. Unmatched junction bases numbered 11, after V lost 6 bases and J lost 4 bases. Germline CDR1 is MDHEN and CDR2 is SYDVKM. The chain's CDR3 is CASSFLEDRAYGYTF. The DNA of the CDR3 is TGTGCCAGCAGCTTCCTCGAAGACAGGGCCTATGGCTACACCTTC.

The genes are TRBV6-5 and TRBJ1-2; D is possibly TRBD1 (6 bases). Trimming took off 0 bases at V and 13 bases at J, with 21 bases between the two ends. CDR1 is MNHEY and CDR2 is SVGAGI in the germline V gene. There are 15 residues in the CDR3. The CDR3 DNA reads TGTGCCAGCAGTTACTCAGGGGCAGGGGCGGACGGAGTCACCTTC. Encoded protein: CASSYSGAGADGVTF.